Following are 29 T cell receptor beta chains from one sample sequenced in a study of cytomegalovirus exposure and HLA in healthy donors. The PCR ran on 60 Vbeta and 13 Jbeta primers. TCRdb's table, derived via immunoSEQ multiplex PCR, lists solely in-frame clones and lacks some. Among over 130,000 clones listed, roughly 86% were seen once. The specimen was PBMCs. The receptors stem from a woman in her 40s in good health and CMV-seronegative.

The V call is TRBV5-4, the J call TRBJ1-1; tentative D call: TRBD1 (5 bases). The V and J ends lost 3 bases and 3 bases respectively, with 12 bases between them. The CDR3 is made up of 14 amino acids. Germline V lookup: CDR1 SGHNT, CDR2 YYREEE (reference sequence). CDR3: CASSSPSGDTEAFF. The CDR3 bases are TGTGCCAGCAGCTCTCCTTCGGGGGACACTGAAGCTTTCTTT.

CDR3: CASSLKMNTEAFF. The CDR3 DNA sequence: TGTGCCAGCAGCCTTAAAATGAACACTGAAGCTTTCTTT. The chain couples TRBV11-3 to TRBJ1-1; D gene ambiguous. Trimming removed 5 bases from V and 0 bases from J, with 7 bases in between. The CDR3 length is 13 residues. Per germline, CDR1 SGHNT and CDR2 YENEEA.

The chain couples TRBV30 to TRBJ2-1; TRBD2 might be the D (5 bases). V was pared by 3 bases and J by 6 bases, with 21 bases between. CDR1 is GTSNPN, CDR2 SVGIG, per germline (reference sequence). The CDR3 covers 16 residues. The DNA for the CDR3 is TGTGCCTGGAGAACAATTGGTAGCGCAACGTCCAATGAGCAGTTCTTC. Its translation: CAWRTIGSATSNEQFF.

This chain joins TRBV6-4 and TRBJ2-4; possible D gene TRBD2, 6 bases. Germline values: CDR1 MRHNA, CDR2 SNTAGT. With 8 bases removed from V and 5 bases from J, the gap between germline ends came to 16 bases. This CDR3 comprises 14 residues. CDR3: CASLLGGMQNIQYF. In nucleotides, the CDR3 is TGTGCCAGCCTTCTGGGCGGGATGCAAAACATTCAGTACTTC.

V usage is TRBV7-8 and J usage is TRBJ1-1, with D tentatively TRBD1 (5 bases). The germline V gene encodes CDR1 SGHVS and CDR2 FQNEAQ. The CDR3 extends over 13 amino acids. The V end lost 6 bases, the J end lost 5 bases, and 13 bases lay between the germline ends. Written as DNA, the CDR3 is TGTGCCAGCAGGGGGGGGTCGTGGACTGAAGCTTTCTTT. As protein: CASRGGSWTEAFF.

The chain uses TRBV19 and TRBJ2-3; D is unresolved. From germline, CDR1 is LNHDA and CDR2 SQIVND (reference sequence). Trimming took off 5 bases at V and 1 base at J, with 13 bases between the two ends. This CDR3 is 15 amino acids long. For the CDR3, the DNA is TGTGCCAGTAGTTCCTTCTCAGAGGGCACAGATACGCAGTATTTT. As protein: CASSSFSEGTDTQYF.

The rearrangement joins TRBV6-4 to TRBJ2-1; 11 bases line up with TRBD2. The CDR3 loop spans 15 amino acids. The V gene's germline CDR1 is MRHNA and CDR2 SNTAGT. J lost 6 bases, V lost 5 bases, and 6 bases had no gene match. The CDR3: CASSPLAGGFNEQFF. For the CDR3, the DNA is TGTGCCAGCAGTCCCTTAGCGGGAGGGTTCAATGAGCAGTTCTTC.

This rearrangement joins TRBV5-1 to TRBJ2-4; TRBD2 matches 8 bases. CDR1 SGHRS and CDR2 YFSETQ come from the germline V gene. The trim removed 4 bases at V and 3 bases at J, leaving 6 bases unmatched. The CDR3 is 15 residues long. CDR3 nucleotide sequence: TGCGCCAGCAGCCCGGGGGGGCAGGGCAAAAACATTCAGTACTTC. Translation gives CASSPGGQGKNIQYF.

The rearrangement joins TRBV28 to TRBJ1-3; TRBD1 matches 7 bases. Germline values: CDR1 MDHEN, CDR2 SYDVKM. V dropped 5 bases and J dropped 5; count of bases not matched to a gene: 9. The CDR3 runs 15 residues. CDR3 DNA sequence: TGTGCCAGCAGTCATTCTTACAGGGGACGAAACACCATATATTTT. Its translation: CASSHSYRGRNTIYF.

This clone was counted once. The rearrangement links TRBV7-9 to TRBJ2-3, with D tentatively TRBD1 (6 bases). With 5 bases removed from V and 0 bases from J, the gap between germline ends came to 15 bases. Germline CDR1 SEHNR, CDR2 FQNEAQ (reference sequence). CDR3 length: 16 amino acids. As DNA, the CDR3 is TGTGCCAGCAGCCTCCGGACAGCTTCTAGCACAGATACGCAGTATTTT. Translated: CASSLRTASSTDTQYF. Together with reference TRBV7-9 and TRBJ2-3, the CDR3 gives the full variable domain: DTGVSQNPRHKITKRGQNVTFRCDPISEHNRLYWYRQTLGQGPEFLTYFQNEAQLEKSRLLSDRFSAERPKGSFSTLEIQRTEQGDSAMYLCASSLRTASSTDTQYFGPGTRLTVL.

The rearrangement uses TRBV5-8 and TRBJ2-5; a possible D gene is TRBD2 (5 bases). Trimming took off 0 bases at V and 0 bases at J, with 9 bases between the two ends. This CDR3 region has 15 residues. CDR1 SGHTS and CDR2 YDEGEE come from the germline V gene. The CDR3 nucleotides read TGTGCCAGCAGCTTGGGGAGAGGGTACCAAGAGACCCAGTACTTC. It translates to CASSLGRGYQETQYF.

V is TRBV6-1 and J is TRBJ1-3; D not resolved. The germline V and J ends were trimmed by 1 base and 0 bases, with 10 bases remaining between them. In germline, CDR1 is MNHNS, CDR2 SASEGT. The CDR3 runs to 16 residues. Here the CDR3 DNA reads TGTGCCAGCAGTGAAGGTCTCCCTCGCTCTGGAAACACCATATATTTT. It specifies CASSEGLPRSGNTIYF.

This chain uses TRBV11-2 with TRBJ2-5; 8 bases are shared with TRBD2. Germline CDR1 and CDR2: SGHAT and FQNNGV. The CDR3 has 14 residues. The J segment lost 1 base and the V segment lost 4 bases, leaving 2 bases of the junction unmatched. In nucleotides, the CDR3 is TGTGCCAGCAGCTATAGCGGGGTCCAAGAGACCCAGTACTTC. It codes for CASSYSGVQETQYF.

The gene calls are TRBV6-6 and TRBJ1-2; a possible D gene is TRBD1 (6 bases). The germline V gene encodes CDR1 MNHNY and CDR2 SVGAGI (reference sequence). This CDR3 region has 12 residues. With 5 bases removed from V and 6 bases from J, the gap between germline ends came to 10 bases. In DNA form, the CDR3 reads TGTGCCAGCAGTATTACAGGGAATGGCTACACCTTC. Its translation is CASSITGNGYTF.

In this sample, this clone turned up once. The V gene is TRBV10-1, the J gene TRBJ2-1; tentatively, D is TRBD1 (5 bases). This CDR3 region has 15 residues. Trimming cost V 4 bases and J 4 bases, with 14 bases left between them. CDR1 is WNHNN, CDR2 SYGVQD, per germline (reference sequence). In DNA form, the CDR3 reads TGCGCCAGCAGTGGGGCACAGACAGCTTACAATGAGCAGTTCTTC. Its translation is CASSGAQTAYNEQFF.

V is TRBV6-5 and J is TRBJ1-2; weak D call: TRBD1 (6 bases). The CDR3 contains 14 residues. CDR1 is MNHEY, CDR2 SVGAGI, per germline. Between the trimmed V and J ends, which lost 2 bases and 6 bases, there was a span of 13 bases. The CDR3 DNA reads TGTGCCAGCAGTTACGGGAGGGGGGGGGATGGCTACACCTTC. It is translated as CASSYGRGGDGYTF.

This clone has a handful of counts. The J gene is TRBJ2-5, the V gene TRBV7-8; TRBD1 aligns across 7 bases. Germline assignment: CDR1 SGHVS and CDR2 FQNEAQ. Unmatched junction bases numbered 15, after V lost 1 base and J lost 7 bases. This CDR3 has 17 residues. As DNA, the CDR3 is TGTGCCAGCAGCTTAGGGGTTGGGGACAGACAATTTGGGACCCAGTACTTC. It encodes CASSLGVGDRQFGTQYF.

This rearrangement joins TRBV27 to TRBJ1-1; D may be TRBD1 (5 bases). V lost 7 bases and J lost 0, with 21 bases in between. This CDR3 comprises 17 residues. Germline assignment: CDR1 MNHEY and CDR2 SMNVEV (reference sequence). For the CDR3, the DNA is TGTGCCAGCACGGTTCTGGGACTCGATACCATGAACACTGAAGCTTTCTTT. This codes for CASTVLGLDTMNTEAFF.

To note about this clone: In the same sample, other DNA sequences code for this CDR3. The V call is TRBV7-2, the J call TRBJ1-2; TRBD1 agrees at 8 bases. The CDR3 is 15 residues long. Germline V lookup: CDR1 SGHTA, CDR2 FQGNSA. V lost 0 bases, J lost 4 bases, and 4 bases stayed unmatched. CDR3 nucleotide sequence: TGTGCCAGCAGCTTAGCACAGGGGGTCGGCTATGGCTACACCTTC. Protein product: CASSLAQGVGYGYTF.

This clone appeared a few times. This chain connects TRBV4-2 to TRBJ2-2; D may be TRBD2 (5 bases). This CDR3 region has 14 residues. Germline lookup yields CDR1 LGHNA and CDR2 YNFKEQ. Trimming cost V 0 bases and J 7 bases, with 9 bases left between them. CDR3 amino acids: CASSQDRTSGELFF. The CDR3, as DNA: TGTGCCAGCAGCCAAGATCGCACTAGCGGGGAGCTGTTTTTT.

The chain has TRBV29-1 and TRBJ2-1, with 9 bases identical to TRBD1. The CDR3 extends over 14 amino acids. The germline gives CDR1 SQVTM, CDR2 ANQGSEA. The V gene end was trimmed by 4 bases and the J gene end by 4 bases; junction bases not matched to a gene: 5. The CDR3 nucleotides are TGCAGCGTTGTAAGGGACAGGGCATACAATGAGCAGTTCTTC. This codes for CSVVRDRAYNEQFF.

This chain links TRBV7-9 with TRBJ2-5; D is unresolved. There are 13 residues in the CDR3. V was trimmed by 3 bases and J by 3 bases, leaving 8 bases between them. From germline, CDR1 is SEHNR and CDR2 FQNEAQ (reference sequence). The CDR3 spells CASSFAEKETQYF. In DNA, the CDR3 is TGTGCCAGCAGCTTTGCCGAGAAAGAGACCCAGTACTTC.

This chain connects TRBV28 to TRBJ2-7; the D gene is possibly TRBD1 (5 bases). CDR3 length: 11 residues. Trimming removed 6 bases from V and 9 bases from J, with 12 bases in between. The V gene's germline CDR1 is MDHEN and CDR2 SYDVKM. CDR3 DNA: TGTGCCAGCAGCCCAACCCAGGGGCAGTACTTC. Protein sequence: CASSPTQGQYF. Supplemented by reference TRBV28 and TRBJ2-7, the full variable domain reads DVKVTQSSRYLVKRTGEKVFLECVQDMDHENMFWYRQDPGLGLRLIYFSYDVKMKEKGDIPEGYSVSREKKERFSLILESASTNQTSMYLCASSPTQGQYFGPGTRLTVT.

The rearrangement links TRBV7-8 to TRBJ2-3, with 7 bases that match TRBD1. After removal of 0 bases from V and 1 base from J, the junction contained 7 bases not matched to a gene. This CDR3 is 17 amino acids long. Germline values: CDR1 SGHVS, CDR2 FQNEAQ. This chain's CDR3 is CASSLAPGGEGTDTQYF. CDR3 in DNA: TGTGCCAGCAGCTTAGCCCCAGGGGGAGAGGGCACAGATACGCAGTATTTT. Together with reference TRBV7-8 and TRBJ2-3, the CDR3 gives the full variable domain: GAGVSQSPRYKVAKRGQDVALRCDPISGHVSLFWYQQALGQGPEFLTYFQNEAQLDKSGLPSDRFFAERPEGSVSTLKIQRTQQEDSAVYLCASSLAPGGEGTDTQYFGPGTRLTVL.

V and J are TRBV2 and TRBJ1-1; 7 bases match TRBD1. The CDR3 spans 13 residues. Germline CDR1 is SNHLY and CDR2 is FYNNEI. V lost 6 bases to trimming and J lost 7 bases; unmatched junction nucleotides: 8. The CDR3 DNA sequence: TGTGCCAGCAGAACACAGGGGAATGTTGAAGCTTTCTTT. It is translated as CASRTQGNVEAFF. Supplemented by reference TRBV2 and TRBJ1-1, the full variable domain reads EPEVTQTPSHQVTQMGQEVILRCVPISNHLYFYWYRQILGQKVEFLVSFYNNEISEKSEIFDDQFSVERPDGSNFTLKIRSTKLEDSAMYFCASRTQGNVEAFFGQGTRLTVV.

The chain joins TRBV4-1 to TRBJ1-1; no clear D. Trimming shortened V by 3 bases and J by 1 base, and 6 bases separated the two germline ends. The germline V gene encodes CDR1 MGHRA and CDR2 YSYEKL. The CDR3 runs to 13 residues. CDR3 loop: CASSHPRNTEAFF. DNA of the CDR3: TGCGCCAGCAGCCACCCCAGGAACACTGAAGCTTTCTTT.

V gene TRBV6-1 combines with J gene TRBJ1-2, with a possible D match to TRBD1 (6 bases). The germline CDR1 and CDR2 sequences are MNHNS and SASEGT. Trimming shortened V by 10 bases and J by 4 bases, and 10 bases separated the two germline ends. The CDR3 extends over 11 amino acids. CDR3 sequence: CATRTVYGYTF. The CDR3 nucleotides read TGTGCCACCAGGACAGTCTATGGCTACACCTTC.

The CDR3 loop reads CASSPTGGYNTEAFF. The CDR3 DNA is TGTGCCAGCAGCCCCACGGGGGGATACAACACTGAAGCTTTCTTT. The rearrangement joins TRBV5-4 to TRBJ1-1; D is perhaps TRBD1 (5 bases). Trimming took 4 bases from V and 2 from J, leaving 15 bases between them. Germline V CDR1 and CDR2: SGHNT, YYREEE (reference sequence). The CDR3 consists of 15 residues.

The rearrangement links TRBV11-3 to TRBJ2-5; 9 nucleotides line up with TRBD2. The CDR3 covers 13 residues. Trimming at V came to 8 bases and at J to 11 bases, leaving 12 bases not matched to a gene. The germline gives CDR1 SGHNT, CDR2 YENEEA. In DNA, the CDR3 is TGTGCCAGCGGGGCGGGAGGGCCTGAGGAGCAGTACTTC. It is translated as CASGAGGPEEQYF.